This T cell receptor beta chain was recovered during a study of cytomegalovirus exposure and HLA in healthy donors. At the level of the study: There were roughly 80 million unique TCRs (from HLA-typed donors) in an early data release.

Looked up from germline, CDR1 is LNHDA and CDR2 is SQIVND (reference sequence). Trimming took 7 bases from V and 7 from J, leaving 25 bases between them. The CDR3 covers 16 residues. The PCR used 60 Vbeta and 13 Jbeta primers. TCRdb's table, derived via immunoSEQ multiplex PCR, lists solely in-frame clones and lacks some. The sample holds tens of thousands of clones, 81% seen once. This chain links TRBV19 with TRBJ1-2; D perhaps matches TRBD1 (5 bases). The clonotype comes from a man aged 50-59 years in good health and CMV-seronegative. The sequencing input was PBMCs. CDR3 residues: CASTRTQGGIWLGYTF. The CDR3 region has the DNA TGTGCCAGTACCCGGACCCAGGGAGGTATATGGCTTGGCTACACCTTC. The complete variable domain, with remaining parts taken from reference TRBV19 and TRBJ1-2, reads DGGITQSPKYLFRKEGQNVTLSCEQNLNHDAMYWYRQDPGQGLRLIYYSQIVNDFQKGDIAEGYSVSREKKESFPLTVTSAQKNPTAFYLCASTRTQGGIWLGYTFGSGTRLTVV.